These 23 T cell receptor beta chains were all obtained from the same sample, sequenced in a study of blood T cell repertoires in COVID-19. TCRdb keeps only in-frame clones here, not all; method: immunoSEQ multiplex PCR. Of 150,000 to 200,000 clones detected, approximately 90% appear once; the ten largest clones hold less than 1%. The sample consisted of peripheral blood. The receptors here all came from a man aged 18 to 35 with acute or convalescent COVID-19.

The chain uses TRBV19 and TRBJ1-1; 7 nucleotides align to TRBD1. J gave up 4 bases and V 4 bases, and 6 bases lay outside the gene matches. The CDR3 spans 14 residues. CDR1 is LNHDA, CDR2 SQIVND, per germline (reference sequence). The CDR3 loop is CASSTRQGRTEAFF. The CDR3, as DNA: TGTGCCAGTAGTACCCGACAGGGCCGCACTGAAGCTTTCTTT.

The V and J genes are TRBV2 and TRBJ2-1; D gene unclear. This CDR3 has 13 amino acids. Germline CDR1 is SNHLY and CDR2 is FYNNEI. V lost 8 bases, J lost 0 bases, and 8 bases lay in between. CDR3 amino acids: CASPGLSYNEQFF. CDR3 coding DNA: TGTGCCAGCCCAGGTCTCTCCTACAATGAGCAGTTCTTC.

The chain carries TRBV7-2 and TRBJ1-2; a weak D match, TRBD1 (6 bases). CDR1 is SGHTA, CDR2 FQGNSA, per germline. The CDR3 extends over 14 amino acids. V shed 5 bases and J shed 5 bases, with 15 bases lying between them. CDR3 in amino acids: CASSADGQSYGYTF. The CDR3 DNA reads as TGTGCCAGCAGCGCGGACGGACAGTCTTATGGCTACACCTTC. The whole variable domain, remainder taken from reference TRBV7-2 and TRBJ1-2, is GAGVSQSPSNKVTEKGKDVELRCDPISGHTALYWYRQSLGQGLEFLIYFQGNSAPDKSGLPSDRFSAERTGGSVSTLTIQRTQQEDSAVYLCASSADGQSYGYTFGSGTRLTVV.

J is TRBJ1-4 and V is TRBV13, with TRBD1 matching over 9 bases. Germline trimming cut 2 bases from V and 7 bases from J; bases unmatched to any gene: 5. The CDR3 is made up of 15 amino acids. Per the germline V gene, CDR1 is PRHDT and CDR2 is FYEKMQ (reference sequence). The CDR3 spells CASSLRTGEIEKLFF. The CDR3 nucleotides read TGTGCCAGCAGCTTAAGGACAGGGGAAATTGAAAAACTGTTTTTT. The full variable domain, with the rest looked up from reference TRBV13 and TRBJ1-4, is AAGVIQSPRHLIKEKRETATLKCYPIPRHDTVYWYQQGPGQDPQFLISFYEKMQSDKGSIPDRFSAQQFSDYHSELNMSSLELGDSALYFCASSLRTGEIEKLFFGSGTQLSVL.

The chain carries TRBV5-1 and TRBJ2-3; 11 bases fit TRBD2. The CDR3 is made up of 16 amino acids. After removal of 4 bases from V and 4 bases from J, the junction contained 8 bases not matched to a gene. Germline CDR1 SGHRS, CDR2 YFSETQ. The CDR3 DNA follows: TGCGCCAGCAGCCAGATACTAGCGGGGGTTTCAGATACGCAGTATTTT. This encodes CASSQILAGVSDTQYF.

The rearrangement links TRBV30 to TRBJ1-1; no reliable D call. Deletions cut 2 bases from V and 6 bases from J, with 10 bases between. Germline V gives CDR1 GTSNPN, CDR2 SVGIG (reference sequence). The length of the CDR3 is 12 residues. The CDR3 loop is CAWSPIEPEAFF. CDR3 nucleotide sequence: TGTGCCTGGAGTCCGATTGAGCCTGAAGCTTTCTTT.

This rearrangement joins TRBV7-3 to TRBJ2-7; D is uncertain. The CDR3 has 15 residues. The germline CDR1 and CDR2 sequences are SGHTA and FQGTGA. Trimming took off 5 bases at V and 1 base at J, with 15 bases between the two ends. The CDR3 sequence is CASSPRRSPSYEQYV. CDR3 coding DNA: TGTGCCAGCAGCCCCCGGCGGAGCCCATCCTACGAGCAGTACGTC.

The CDR3 sequence: CASSTKGQGGSPLHF. In DNA form, the CDR3 reads TGTGCCAGCAGCACAAAGGGACAGGGAGGTTCACCCCTCCACTTT. This chain links TRBV2 with TRBJ1-6; TRBD1 aligns across 9 bases. CDR3 length: 15 amino acids. Losses at the gene ends were 6 bases for V and 9 bases for J; bases not matched to a gene: 9. The V gene's germline CDR1 is SNHLY and CDR2 FYNNEI.

The chain combines TRBV11-2 with TRBJ1-3, with a possible D match to TRBD1 (6 bases). Trimming cost V 2 bases and J 0 bases, with 14 bases left between them. From germline, CDR1 is SGHAT and CDR2 FQNNGV. The CDR3 contains 17 residues. CDR3 DNA: TGTGCCAGCAGCTTAAGGGGGGGCGATAGCTCTGGAAACACCATATATTTT. Translation: CASSLRGGDSSGNTIYF.

The rearrangement joins TRBV6-1 to TRBJ1-6; 10 bases agree with TRBD1. Germline CDR1 is MNHNS and CDR2 is SASEGT. The ends lost 3 bases at V and 7 bases at J; junction bases unmatched: 6. This CDR3 has 16 residues. The CDR3 sequence is CASSETGGLGNSPLHF. Here the CDR3 DNA reads TGTGCCAGCAGTGAGACAGGGGGCTTGGGGAATTCACCCCTCCACTTT.

V is TRBV19 and J is TRBJ2-3; D remains unclear. CDR1 LNHDA and CDR2 SQIVND come from the germline V gene (reference sequence). Between the trimmed V and J ends, which lost 7 bases and 2 bases, there was a span of 13 bases. CDR3 length equals 14 residues. The CDR3 DNA reads as TGTGCCAGTACCGCGACGTGGGCCACAGATACGCAGTATTTT. It yields the protein CASTATWATDTQYF.

The chain couples TRBV7-2 to TRBJ2-3, with 9 bases matching TRBD2. Per the germline V gene, CDR1 is SGHTA and CDR2 is FQGNSA. Trimming removed 1 base from V and 3 bases from J; junction bases left unmatched: 5. This CDR3 comprises 16 residues. The CDR3 sequence is CASSLGERGVTDTQYF. The DNA of the CDR3 is TGTGCCAGCAGCTTAGGGGAGCGGGGGGTTACAGATACGCAGTATTTT.

The chain carries TRBV9 and TRBJ2-7; 7 bases are a match to TRBD2. The CDR3 is made up of 13 amino acids. Germline values: CDR1 SGDLS, CDR2 YYNGEE. The ends lost 1 base at V and 2 bases at J; junction bases unmatched: 0. The CDR3: CASSVSGAYEQYF. As DNA, the CDR3 is TGTGCCAGCAGCGTAAGCGGGGCCTACGAGCAGTACTTC. Combining the CDR3 with reference TRBV9 and TRBJ2-7 gives the whole variable domain DSGVTQTPKHLITATGQRVTLRCSPRSGDLSVYWYQQSLDQGLQFLIQYYNGEERAKGNILERFSAQQFPDLHSELNLSSLELGDSALYFCASSVSGAYEQYFGPGTRLTVT.

This clone came up once. This chain joins TRBV9 and TRBJ1-5, with a possible D match to TRBD1 (5 bases). This CDR3 spans 16 amino acids. Germline V gene sequence: CDR1 SGDLS, CDR2 YYNGEE. Trimming took off 4 bases at V and 4 bases at J, with 18 bases between the two ends. As DNA, the CDR3 is TGTGCCAGCAGCAAATCCGGGGACGGGACTAATCAGCCCCAGCATTTT. It yields the protein CASSKSGDGTNQPQHF.

The chain combines TRBV7-8 with TRBJ1-3, with a tentative D call TRBD1 (5 bases). Per the germline V gene, CDR1 is SGHVS and CDR2 is FQNEAQ. With 5 bases removed from V and 4 bases from J, the gap between germline ends came to 15 bases. CDR3 length: 15 amino acids. The CDR3 reads CASSGGLSEGNTIYF. The CDR3 nucleotides read TGTGCCAGCAGCGGGGGACTTTCGGAAGGAAACACCATATATTTT.

The chain links TRBV18 to TRBJ2-2, with D maybe TRBD1 (6 bases). V was shortened by 1 base and J by 5 bases, with 11 bases between the two germline ends. The CDR3 is 15 residues long. Germline CDR1 KGHSH, CDR2 LQKENI. This CDR3 reads CASSPRSRGTGELFF. The CDR3 DNA is TGTGCCAGCTCACCACGGAGCAGGGGTACCGGGGAGCTGTTTTTT. Drawing the rest from reference TRBV18 and TRBJ2-2, the complete variable domain is NAGVMQNPRHLVRRRGQEARLRCSPMKGHSHVYWYRQLPEEGLKFMVYLQKENIIDESGMPKERFSAEFPKEGPSILRIQQVVRGDSAAYFCASSPRSRGTGELFFGEGSRLTVL.

The chain joins TRBV5-4 to TRBJ1-1, with 7 bases aligning to TRBD1. CDR1 and CDR2 from the germline V gene are SGHNT and YYREEE (reference sequence). V dropped 0 bases and J dropped 4; count of bases not matched to a gene: 0. This CDR3 region has 13 residues. The CDR3 reads CASSLEGATEAFF. CDR3 bases: TGTGCCAGCAGCTTGGAGGGGGCCACTGAAGCTTTCTTT.

V and J are TRBV12-5 and TRBJ2-2; 8 bases agree with TRBD1. This CDR3 has 17 amino acids. The germline CDR1 and CDR2 sequences are LGHNT and FRNRAP. The V segment lost 3 bases and the J segment 4 bases; nucleotides outside the gene matches: 10. The CDR3 DNA follows: TGTGCTAGTGGTTTTTACCTCGGACAGGGTGGCACCGGGGAGCTGTTTTTT. Residues: CASGFYLGQGGTGELFF.

This clone has more than one count but fewer than ten. This chain links TRBV5-1 with TRBJ2-1; TRBD2 matches at 14 bases. Germline loops: CDR1 SGHRS, CDR2 YFSETQ. After removal of 0 bases from V and 8 bases from J, the junction contained 13 bases not matched to a gene. This CDR3 contains 19 residues. CDR3 coding DNA: TGCGCCAGCAGCTTGGCCGAAGGACTAGCGGGGGGCCGGCGTGATGAGCAGTTCTTC. It translates to CASSLAEGLAGGRRDEQFF. Together with reference TRBV5-1 and TRBJ2-1, the CDR3 gives the full variable domain: KAGVTQTPRYLIKTRGQQVTLSCSPISGHRSVSWYQQTPGQGLQFLFEYFSETQRNKGNFPGRFSGRQFSNSRSEMNVSTLELGDSALYLCASSLAEGLAGGRRDEQFFGPGTRLTVL.

This clone was counted a single time. The V call is TRBV24-1, the J call TRBJ2-1; TRBD2 matches at 11 bases. The trim removed 3 bases at V and 1 base at J, leaving 13 bases unmatched. The germline gives CDR1 KGHDR, CDR2 SFDVKD. CDR3 length: 20 amino acids. As DNA, the CDR3 is TGTGCCACCAGTGATCTTCACACCCTACTAGCGGGGGAGTCCTACAATGAGCAGTTCTTC. Translated: CATSDLHTLLAGESYNEQFF.

V and J are TRBV27 and TRBJ2-5; D might be TRBD1 (6 bases). The V and J ends lost 5 bases and 5 bases respectively, with 12 bases between them. Germline-derived CDR1 and CDR2 are MNHEY and SMNVEV (reference sequence). The CDR3 is 13 residues long. The CDR3 DNA reads TGTGCCAGCAGTCCGGGACATCTGGAGACCCAGTACTTC. This encodes CASSPGHLETQYF.

This clone showed up just a few times. The chain links TRBV18 to TRBJ2-1, with D possibly matching TRBD1 (5 bases). Germline loops: CDR1 KGHSH, CDR2 LQKENI. The CDR3 totals 12 residues. Trimming took off 2 bases at V and 7 bases at J, with 6 bases between the two ends. In DNA, the CDR3 is TGTGCCAGCTCACCAGCAGGGAATGAGCAGTTCTTC. This encodes CASSPAGNEQFF.

In DNA, the CDR3 is TGTGCCAGCAGCCAAGATTTTCCCGACAGTTCCAATCAGCCCCAGCATTTT. Amino acid sequence: CASSQDFPDSSNQPQHF. This sequence joins TRBV3-1 (or the pseudogene TRBV3-2) and TRBJ1-5; D is possibly TRBD1 (5 bases). V was clipped by 0 bases and J by 3 bases, with 15 bases between them. The germline CDR1 and CDR2 sequences are LGHDT and YNNKEL (reference sequence). This CDR3 region has 17 residues.